Ten or more counts support the clone carrying this T cell receptor beta chain. The data were taken from a study of blood T cells in healthy people across ages. For the study at large: Researchers report that template switching captured about one barcoded beta molecule per two T cells.

Sample-barcoded 5' priming and a J-beta primer mix drove a second PCR of about 6 to 12 cycles. The template-switch adaptor was a 5' adaptor with 12 random nucleotides. It tagged each cDNA molecule. TCRdb reanalysed the 5' RACE reads using MiXCR and keeps one entry per CDR3 protein. This sample yields about 1,500,000 distinct CDR3 sequences, of which roughly 28% are seen a single time; over 7% belongs to the top ten. Trimming removed 0 bases from V and 5 bases from J; junction bases left unmatched: 13. CDR1 and CDR2 from the germline V gene are SGHTA and FQGNSA. This CDR3 spans 18 amino acids. This receptor was obtained from a woman aged 25-40 years in good health. The chain couples TRBV7-2 to TRBJ2-1; 7 nucleotides align to TRBD2. The sample was blood. CDR3 sequence (DNA): TGTGCCAGCAGCTTAGCGGCGGATTGGGACTATATAAACAATGAGCAGTTCTTC. Protein product: CASSLAADWDYINNEQFF.